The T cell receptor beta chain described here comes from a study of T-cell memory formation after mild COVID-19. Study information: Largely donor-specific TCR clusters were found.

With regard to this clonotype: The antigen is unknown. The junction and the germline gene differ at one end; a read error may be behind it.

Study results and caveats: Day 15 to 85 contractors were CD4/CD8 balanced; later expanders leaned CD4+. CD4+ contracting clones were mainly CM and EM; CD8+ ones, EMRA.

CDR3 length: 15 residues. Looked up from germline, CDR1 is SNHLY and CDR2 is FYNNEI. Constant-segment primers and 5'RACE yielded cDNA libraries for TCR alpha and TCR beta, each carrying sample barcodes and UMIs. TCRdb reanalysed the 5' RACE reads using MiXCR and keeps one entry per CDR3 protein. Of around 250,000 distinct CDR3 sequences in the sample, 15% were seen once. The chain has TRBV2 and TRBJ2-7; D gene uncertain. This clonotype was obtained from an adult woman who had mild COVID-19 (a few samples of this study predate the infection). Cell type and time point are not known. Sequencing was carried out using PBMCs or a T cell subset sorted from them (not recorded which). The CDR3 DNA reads TGTGCCAGCAGTCTCCTGACGACCTCCGCCGGAGAGCAGCACTTC. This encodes CASSLLTTSAGEQHF. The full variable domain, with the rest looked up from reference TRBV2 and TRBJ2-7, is EPEVTQTPSHQVTQMGQEVILRCVPISNHLYFYWYRQILGQKVEFLVSFYNNEISEKSEIFDDQFSVERPDGSNFTLKIRSTKLEDSAMYFCASSLLTTSAGEQHFGPGTRLTVT.